The next 5 T cell receptor beta chains were all read from a single sample in a study of T-cell reconstitution after alpha-beta-depleted transplantation in children. For TCRbeta, the library was prepared with unique molecular identifiers. TCRdb independently ran MiXCR on the PCR reads; one entry per CDR3 protein. This sample carries 450,000 to 550,000 distinct CDR3 sequences, over 9.5% of them seen once, and the ten largest clones take approximately 15%. Sequences were derived from PBMCs, mostly from graft donor cells, sampled 180 days after TCRalphabeta/CD19-depleted stem cell transplant. Receptor source: a female patient aged 2-9 years who had a stem cell transplant for aplastic anemia, so the T cells may come from the graft donor.

This clonotype was detected only a few times. The chain combines TRBV5-6 with TRBJ2-2; TRBD2 matches 11 bases. The CDR3 length is 16 residues. Germline V lookup: CDR1 SGHDT, CDR2 YYEEEE. V shed 10 bases and J 0 bases; nucleotides not matched to a gene: 8. For the CDR3, the DNA is TGTGCCTCCAGGGCTAGCGGGAGGTCGAACACCGGGGAGCTGTTTTTT. Amino acid sequence: CASRASGRSNTGELFF.

The V and J genes are TRBV28 and TRBJ2-7; 13 bases line up with TRBD2. CDR1 MDHEN and CDR2 SYDVKM come from the germline V gene. Unmatched junction bases numbered 4, after V lost 5 bases and J lost 0 bases. This CDR3 contains 16 residues. DNA for the CDR3: TGTGCCAGCAGTCCCCGGACTAGCGGGAGCTCCTACGAGCAGTACTTC. This sequence encodes CASSPRTSGSSYEQYF.

The gene calls are TRBV4-3 and TRBJ2-6; D not resolved. Between the trimmed V and J ends, which lost 0 bases and 0 bases, there was a span of 9 bases. The CDR3 sequence is 17 residues long. CDR1 LGHNA and CDR2 YSLEER come from the germline V gene. This CDR3 is CASSQDPGPSGANVLTF. Here the CDR3 DNA reads TGCGCCAGCAGCCAAGATCCAGGACCCTCTGGGGCCAACGTCCTGACTTTC.

This chain uses TRBV7-2 with TRBJ2-1; a possible D gene is TRBD1 (6 bases). V lost 0 bases to trimming and J lost 0 bases, with 9 bases between them. Germline V lookup: CDR1 SGHTA, CDR2 FQGNSA. The CDR3 spans 16 residues. CDR3 in amino acids: CASSLAGALSYNEQFF. The CDR3 DNA follows: TGTGCCAGCAGCTTAGCGGGGGCTCTCTCCTACAATGAGCAGTTCTTC.

This clonotype appeared a few times. The chain combines TRBV6-2 or TRBV6-3 with TRBJ2-2; D ambiguous. Trimming stripped 2 bases from V and 1 base from J, with 8 bases between. The CDR3 spans 15 residues. Germline lookup yields CDR1 MNHEY and CDR2 SVGEGT. CDR3 sequence: CASSYGQVNTGELFF. As DNA, the CDR3 is TGTGCCAGCAGTTACGGGCAGGTGAACACCGGGGAGCTGTTTTTT.